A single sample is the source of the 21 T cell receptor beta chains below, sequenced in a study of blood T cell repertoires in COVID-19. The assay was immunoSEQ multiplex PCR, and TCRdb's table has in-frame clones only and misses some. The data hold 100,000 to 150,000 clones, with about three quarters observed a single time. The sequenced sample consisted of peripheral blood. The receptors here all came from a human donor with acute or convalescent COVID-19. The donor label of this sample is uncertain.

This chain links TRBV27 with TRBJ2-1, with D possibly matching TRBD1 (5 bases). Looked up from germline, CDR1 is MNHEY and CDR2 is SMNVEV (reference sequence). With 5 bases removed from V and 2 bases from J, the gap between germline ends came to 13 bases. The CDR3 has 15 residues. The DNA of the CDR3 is TGTGCCAGCAGTCTCAGACAGCGAACCTACAATGAGCAGTTCTTC. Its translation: CASSLRQRTYNEQFF.

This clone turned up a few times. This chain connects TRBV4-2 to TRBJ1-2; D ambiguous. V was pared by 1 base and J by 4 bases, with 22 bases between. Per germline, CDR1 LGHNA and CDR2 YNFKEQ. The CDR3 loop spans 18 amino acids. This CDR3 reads CASSQGPTPHRVGYGYTF. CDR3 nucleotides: TGTGCCAGCAGCCAAGGCCCTACCCCCCACCGGGTCGGCTATGGCTACACCTTC.

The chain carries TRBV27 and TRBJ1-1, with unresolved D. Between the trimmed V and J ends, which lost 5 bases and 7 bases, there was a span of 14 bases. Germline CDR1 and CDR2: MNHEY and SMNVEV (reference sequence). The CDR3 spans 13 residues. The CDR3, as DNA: TGTGCCAGCAGTCCCCGCGCTCTTTATGAAGCTTTCTTT. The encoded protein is CASSPRALYEAFF.

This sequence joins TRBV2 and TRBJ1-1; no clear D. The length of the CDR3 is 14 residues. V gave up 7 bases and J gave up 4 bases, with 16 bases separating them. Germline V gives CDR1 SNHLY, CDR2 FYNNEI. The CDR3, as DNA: TGTGCCAGCATCCCCGAAGCGGTCGGCACTGAAGCTTTCTTT. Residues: CASIPEAVGTEAFF.

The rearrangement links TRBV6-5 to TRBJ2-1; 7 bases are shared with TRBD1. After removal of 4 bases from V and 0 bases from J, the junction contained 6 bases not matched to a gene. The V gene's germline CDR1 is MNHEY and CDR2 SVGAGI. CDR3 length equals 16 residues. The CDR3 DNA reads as TGTGCCAGCAGTTCGGGGACAGCGAGCTCCTACAATGAGCAGTTCTTC. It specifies CASSSGTASSYNEQFF.

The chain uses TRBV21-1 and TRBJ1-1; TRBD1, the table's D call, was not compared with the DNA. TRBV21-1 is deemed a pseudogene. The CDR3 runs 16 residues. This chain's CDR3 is CASSNITRTANTEAFF. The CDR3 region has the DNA TGTGCCAGCAGCAATATTACCAGGACAGCTAACACTGAAGCTTTCTTT.

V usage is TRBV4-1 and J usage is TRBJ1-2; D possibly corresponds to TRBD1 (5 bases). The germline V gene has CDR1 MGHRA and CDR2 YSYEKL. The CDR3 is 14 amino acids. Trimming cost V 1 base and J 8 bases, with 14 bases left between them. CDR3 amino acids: CASSQVAGYGGYTF. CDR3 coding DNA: TGCGCCAGCAGCCAAGTGGCAGGGTACGGAGGCTACACCTTC.

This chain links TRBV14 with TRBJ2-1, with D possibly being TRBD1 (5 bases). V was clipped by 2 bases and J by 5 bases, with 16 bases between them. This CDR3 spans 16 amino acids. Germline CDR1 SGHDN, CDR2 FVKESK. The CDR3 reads CASSQRAGLRNNEQFF. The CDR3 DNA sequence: TGTGCCAGCAGCCAAAGGGCAGGGCTGAGGAACAATGAGCAGTTCTTC.

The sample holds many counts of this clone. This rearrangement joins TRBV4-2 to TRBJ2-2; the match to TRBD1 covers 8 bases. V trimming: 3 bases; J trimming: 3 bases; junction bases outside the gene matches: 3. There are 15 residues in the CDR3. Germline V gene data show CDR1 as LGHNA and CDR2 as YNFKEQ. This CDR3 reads CASSHTGGYTGELFF. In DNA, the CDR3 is TGTGCCAGCAGCCATACAGGGGGATACACCGGGGAGCTGTTTTTT.

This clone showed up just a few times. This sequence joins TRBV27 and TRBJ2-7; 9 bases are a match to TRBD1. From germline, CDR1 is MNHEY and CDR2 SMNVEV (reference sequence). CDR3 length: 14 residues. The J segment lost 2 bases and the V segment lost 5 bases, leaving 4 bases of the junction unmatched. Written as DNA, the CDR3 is TGTGCCAGCAGTCCGGACAGGGGACCCTACGAGCAGTACTTC. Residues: CASSPDRGPYEQYF.

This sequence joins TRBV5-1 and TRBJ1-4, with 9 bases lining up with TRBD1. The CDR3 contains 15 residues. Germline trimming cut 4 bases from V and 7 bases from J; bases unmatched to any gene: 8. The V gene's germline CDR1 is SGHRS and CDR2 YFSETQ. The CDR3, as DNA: TGCGCCAGCAGCCCCAGGACAGGGGCCTCTGAAAAACTGTTTTTT. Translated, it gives CASSPRTGASEKLFF.

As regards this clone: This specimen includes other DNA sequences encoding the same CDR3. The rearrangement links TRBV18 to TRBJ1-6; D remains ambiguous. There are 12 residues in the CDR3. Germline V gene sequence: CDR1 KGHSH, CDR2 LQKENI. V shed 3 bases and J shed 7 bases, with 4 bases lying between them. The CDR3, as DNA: TGTGCCAGCTCACCCGAGAATTCACCCCTCCACTTT. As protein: CASSPENSPLHF.

The CDR3 DNA reads TGCGCCAGCAGCGCTGGTAATCGGGCCCAGTACTTC. Translating gives CASSAGNRAQYF. The V call is TRBV5-1, the J call TRBJ2-5; no definite D call. Germline V CDR1 and CDR2: SGHRS, YFSETQ. The CDR3 is 12 amino acids. Trimming took 4 bases from V and 9 from J, leaving 13 bases between them. The entire variable domain, with the rest obtained from reference TRBV5-1 and TRBJ2-5, is as follows: KAGVTQTPRYLIKTRGQQVTLSCSPISGHRSVSWYQQTPGQGLQFLFEYFSETQRNKGNFPGRFSGRQFSNSRSEMNVSTLELGDSALYLCASSAGNRAQYFGPGTRLLVL.

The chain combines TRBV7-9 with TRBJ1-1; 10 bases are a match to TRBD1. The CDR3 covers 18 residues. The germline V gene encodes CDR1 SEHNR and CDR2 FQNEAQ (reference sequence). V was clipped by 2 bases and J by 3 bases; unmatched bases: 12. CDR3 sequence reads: CASSLSNWDRGGDTEAFF. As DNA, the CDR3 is TGTGCCAGCAGCTTATCGAATTGGGACAGGGGAGGAGACACTGAAGCTTTCTTT.

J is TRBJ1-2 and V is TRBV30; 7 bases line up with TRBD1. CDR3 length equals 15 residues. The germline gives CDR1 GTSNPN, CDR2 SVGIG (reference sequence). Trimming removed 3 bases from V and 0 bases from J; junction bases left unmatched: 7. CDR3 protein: CAWRGPGGANYGYTF. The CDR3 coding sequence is TGTGCCTGGAGGGGCCCAGGGGGAGCTAACTATGGCTACACCTTC.

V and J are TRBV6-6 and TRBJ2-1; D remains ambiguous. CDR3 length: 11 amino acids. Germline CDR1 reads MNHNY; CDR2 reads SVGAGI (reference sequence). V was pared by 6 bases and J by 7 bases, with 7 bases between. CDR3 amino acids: CASSPSNEQFF. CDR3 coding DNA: TGTGCCAGCAGCCCCTCTAATGAGCAGTTCTTC.

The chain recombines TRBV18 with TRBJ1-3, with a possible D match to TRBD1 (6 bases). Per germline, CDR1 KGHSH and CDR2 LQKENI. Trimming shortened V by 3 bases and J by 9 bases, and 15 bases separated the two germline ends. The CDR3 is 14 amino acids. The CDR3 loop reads CASSPTGTLGTIYF. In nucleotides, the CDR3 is TGTGCCAGCTCACCGACAGGAACTCTAGGCACCATATATTTT.

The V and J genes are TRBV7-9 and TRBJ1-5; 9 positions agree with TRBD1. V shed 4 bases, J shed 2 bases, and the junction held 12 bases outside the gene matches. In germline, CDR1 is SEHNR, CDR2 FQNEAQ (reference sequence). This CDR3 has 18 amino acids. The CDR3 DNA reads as TGTGCCAGCAGCTCCGACCTTACCGGGACAGGGCGCAATCAGCCCCAGCATTTT. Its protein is CASSSDLTGTGRNQPQHF.

CDR3 residues: CASSSGQAGANVLTF. DNA of the CDR3: TGTGCCAGCAGCTCCGGACAAGCTGGGGCCAACGTCCTGACTTTC. The rearrangement joins TRBV7-9 to TRBJ2-6; a weak D match, TRBD1 (5 bases). CDR1 SEHNR and CDR2 FQNEAQ come from the germline V gene (reference sequence). Trimming stripped 4 bases from V and 2 bases from J, with 9 bases between. The length of the CDR3 is 15 residues.

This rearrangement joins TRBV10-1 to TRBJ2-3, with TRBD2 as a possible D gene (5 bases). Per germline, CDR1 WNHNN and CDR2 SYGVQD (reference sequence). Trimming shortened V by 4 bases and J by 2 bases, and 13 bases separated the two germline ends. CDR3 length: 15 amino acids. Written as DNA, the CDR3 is TGCGCCAGCAGTGCTCCGGGAAAGTTCACAGATACGCAGTATTTT. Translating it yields CASSAPGKFTDTQYF.

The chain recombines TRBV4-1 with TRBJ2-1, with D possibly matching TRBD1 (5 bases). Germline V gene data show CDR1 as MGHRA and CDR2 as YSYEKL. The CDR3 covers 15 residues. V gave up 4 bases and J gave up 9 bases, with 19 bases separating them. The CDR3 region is CASSPLGSWGGEQFF. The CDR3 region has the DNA TGCGCCAGCAGCCCGCTCGGGTCCTGGGGCGGTGAGCAGTTCTTC.